This T cell receptor beta chain came from a study of shared clonotypes between healthy human individuals. Per the germline V gene, CDR1 is SGHDN and CDR2 is FVKESK. Trimming left V 3 bases short and J 8 bases short, with 12 bases between. The CDR3 is made up of 13 amino acids. Researchers divided each subset's genomic DNA evenly across several immunoSEQ plates. How the authors handled the data: Filtering differed for immunoSEQ, which gave only junction sequences without quality scores. Only in-frame clones appear in the TCRdb table, and some are missing; sequencing was by immunoSEQ multiplex PCR. Clone size and V and J calls were adopted from that table, with D and trimming inferred from the DNA. Counted here are around 750,000 clones, around 74% occurring once; the ten biggest clones make up around 1.6%.

J is TRBJ2-3 and V is TRBV14; D might be TRBD2 (6 bases). The sample was memory CD4+ T cells sorted from blood. Subset denoted: CD45RA-negative fraction. This sequence was found in a young woman in good health. This CDR3 is CASSQRSGGTQYF. The CDR3 DNA sequence: TGTGCCAGCAGCCAGAGGTCCGGGGGTACGCAGTATTTT.